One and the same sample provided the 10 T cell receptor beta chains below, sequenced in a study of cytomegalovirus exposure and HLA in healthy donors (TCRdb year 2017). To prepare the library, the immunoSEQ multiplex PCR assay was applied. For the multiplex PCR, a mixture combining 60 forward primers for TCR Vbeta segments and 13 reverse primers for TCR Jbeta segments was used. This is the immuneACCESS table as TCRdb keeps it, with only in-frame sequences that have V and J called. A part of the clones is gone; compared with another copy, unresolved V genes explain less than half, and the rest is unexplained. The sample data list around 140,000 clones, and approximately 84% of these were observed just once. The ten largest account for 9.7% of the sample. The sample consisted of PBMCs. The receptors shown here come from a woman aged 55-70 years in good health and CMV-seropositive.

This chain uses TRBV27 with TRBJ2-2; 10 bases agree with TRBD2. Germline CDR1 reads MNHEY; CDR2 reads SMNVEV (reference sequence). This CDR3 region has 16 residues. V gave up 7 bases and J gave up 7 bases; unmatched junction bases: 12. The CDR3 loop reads CASKRRVASGSGELFF. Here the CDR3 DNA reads TGTGCCAGCAAGCGTCGGGTGGCTAGCGGGAGCGGGGAGCTGTTTTTT.

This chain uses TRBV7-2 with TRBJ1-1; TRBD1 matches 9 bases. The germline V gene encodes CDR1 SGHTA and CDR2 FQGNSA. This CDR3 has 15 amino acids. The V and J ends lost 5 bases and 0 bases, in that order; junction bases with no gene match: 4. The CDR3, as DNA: TGTGCCAGCAGCGTCACAGGGGGCCTGAACACTGAAGCTTTCTTT. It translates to CASSVTGGLNTEAFF.

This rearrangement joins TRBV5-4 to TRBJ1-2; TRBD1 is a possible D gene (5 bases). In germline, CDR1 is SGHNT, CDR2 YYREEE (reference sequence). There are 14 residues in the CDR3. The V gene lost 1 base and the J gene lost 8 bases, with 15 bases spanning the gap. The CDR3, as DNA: TGTGCCAGCAGCTTGCAGGGAACAGTATCGGGCTACACCTTC. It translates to CASSLQGTVSGYTF.

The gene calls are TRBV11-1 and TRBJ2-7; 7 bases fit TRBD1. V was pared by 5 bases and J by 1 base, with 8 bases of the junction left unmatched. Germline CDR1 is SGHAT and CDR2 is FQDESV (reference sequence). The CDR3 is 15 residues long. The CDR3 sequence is CASSPDRATSYEQYF. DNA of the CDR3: TGTGCCAGCAGCCCCGACAGGGCGACATCCTACGAGCAGTACTTC.

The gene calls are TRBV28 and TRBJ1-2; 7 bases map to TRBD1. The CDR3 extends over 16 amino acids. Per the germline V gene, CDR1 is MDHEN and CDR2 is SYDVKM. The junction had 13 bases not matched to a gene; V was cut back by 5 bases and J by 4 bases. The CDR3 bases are TGTGCCAGCAGTGACTTCGGGACAGTCTGGGGCTATGGCTACACCTTC. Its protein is CASSDFGTVWGYGYTF.

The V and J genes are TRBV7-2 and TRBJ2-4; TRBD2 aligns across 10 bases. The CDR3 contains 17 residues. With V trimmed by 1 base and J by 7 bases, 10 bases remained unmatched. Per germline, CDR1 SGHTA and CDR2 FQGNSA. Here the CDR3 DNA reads TGTGCCAGCAGCTTAGGGACTAGCGGACTGTGGCCCAACATTCAGTACTTC. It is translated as CASSLGTSGLWPNIQYF.

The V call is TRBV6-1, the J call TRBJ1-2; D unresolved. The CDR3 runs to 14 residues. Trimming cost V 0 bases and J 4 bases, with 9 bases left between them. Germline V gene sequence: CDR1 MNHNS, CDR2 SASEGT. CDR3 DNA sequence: TGTGCCAGCAGTGAAGCGGAGGGTATCTATGGCTACACCTTC. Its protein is CASSEAEGIYGYTF.

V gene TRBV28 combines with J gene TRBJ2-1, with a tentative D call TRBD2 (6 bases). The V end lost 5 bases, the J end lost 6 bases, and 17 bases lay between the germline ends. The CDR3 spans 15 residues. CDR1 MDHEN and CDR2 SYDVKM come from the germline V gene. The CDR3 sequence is CASSPPGLTLNEQFF. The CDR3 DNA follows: TGTGCCAGCAGTCCGCCGGGACTCACCCTCAATGAGCAGTTCTTC.

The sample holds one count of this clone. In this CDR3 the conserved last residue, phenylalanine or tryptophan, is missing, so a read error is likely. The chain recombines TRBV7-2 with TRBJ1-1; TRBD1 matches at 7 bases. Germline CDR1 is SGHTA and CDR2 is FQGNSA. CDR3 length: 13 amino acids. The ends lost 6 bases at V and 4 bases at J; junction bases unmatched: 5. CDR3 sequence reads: CASSYTGATEAFV. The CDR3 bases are TGTGCCAGCAGTTACACAGGGGCCACTGAAGCTTTCGTT.

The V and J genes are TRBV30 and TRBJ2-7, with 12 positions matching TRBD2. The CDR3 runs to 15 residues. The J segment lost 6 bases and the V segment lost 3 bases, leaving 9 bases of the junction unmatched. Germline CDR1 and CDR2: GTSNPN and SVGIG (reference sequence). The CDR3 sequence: CAWSTDGLAGREQYF. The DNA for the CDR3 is TGTGCCTGGAGCACAGACGGACTAGCGGGACGCGAGCAGTACTTC.